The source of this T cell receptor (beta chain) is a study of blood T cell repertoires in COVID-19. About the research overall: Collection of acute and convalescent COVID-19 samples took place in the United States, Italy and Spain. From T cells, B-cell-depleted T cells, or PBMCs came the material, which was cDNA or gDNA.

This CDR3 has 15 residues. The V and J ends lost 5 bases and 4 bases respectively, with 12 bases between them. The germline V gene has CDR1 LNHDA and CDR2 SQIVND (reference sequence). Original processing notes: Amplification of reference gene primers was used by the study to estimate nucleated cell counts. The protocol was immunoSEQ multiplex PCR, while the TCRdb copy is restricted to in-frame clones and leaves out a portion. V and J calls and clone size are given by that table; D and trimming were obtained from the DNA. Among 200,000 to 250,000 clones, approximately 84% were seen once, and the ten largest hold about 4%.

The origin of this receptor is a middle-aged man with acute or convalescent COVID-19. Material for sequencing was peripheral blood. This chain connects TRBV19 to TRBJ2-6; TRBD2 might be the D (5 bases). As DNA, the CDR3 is TGTGCCAGTAGTCGGACTGTCGCCGGGGCCAACGTCCTGACTTTC. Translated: CASSRTVAGANVLTF.